The table lists the clone carrying this TCR beta chain with a count of one. Its antigen is currently unknown. The CDR3 has 15 residues. The ends were cut back, 5 bases at V and 3 bases at J, with 17 bases in the middle. Germline V gene data show CDR1 as MNHEY and CDR2 as SMNVEV (reference sequence). The sample comes from a study of T cell responses to AZD1222 COVID-19 vaccine. Study conclusions and caveats: Females made up more of the donors, who were largely white British, and clonal diversity may have come out too low.

Profiling relied on immunoSEQ multiplex PCR, and the TCRdb table lists in-frame clones only, not all of them. The repertoire has approximately 170,000 clones, 80% to 95% of them found once; the top ten carry over 1.5%. The sample consisted of peripheral blood, taken on day 0 of AZD1222 vaccination. V usage is TRBV27 and J usage is TRBJ2-7; D unclear. The receptor was isolated from an adult in good health. The CDR3 loop reads CASSPPLGQGYEQYF. The CDR3, as DNA: TGTGCCAGCAGTCCGCCGTTAGGGCAAGGCTACGAGCAGTACTTC.